The 21 T cell receptor beta chains presented below share a single source sample, sequenced in a study of Ad26.COV2.S vaccination and SARS-CoV-2 variants (dated by TCRdb to 2020 to 2022). Libraries were made using the immunoSEQ multiplex PCR assay. TCRdb obtained this table from immuneACCESS and retained in-frame rearrangements with V and J assigned. These tables miss some clones; where compared with another copy, unresolved V genes account for less than half of the shortfall, and the remainder is unexplained. This sample has 300,000 to 400,000 clones in its table, and around 89% of those were observed once. Of the sample, roughly 5% is held by the ten largest clones. This specimen's treatment or condition label, per the study, means: some 19 received Ad26.COV2.S at low or high dose, single or two shots; a few received placebo; per-sample allocation not given. For vaccine and placebo recipients, the sequenced repertoires came from samples collected on day 63 after the first injection.

Sample: peripheral blood, taken in a trial of Ad26.COV2.S vaccine versus placebo. These TCRs come from a person between 18 and 60 years old who received the Ad26.COV2.S COVID-19 vaccine or a placebo.

CDR3 protein: CASSPTSNQPQHF. The DNA of the CDR3 is TGTGCCAGCAGCCCCACTAGCAATCAGCCCCAGCATTTT. The V and J genes are TRBV7-9 and TRBJ1-5; D is ambiguous. Looked up from germline, CDR1 is SEHNR and CDR2 is FQNEAQ (reference sequence). The CDR3 is made up of 13 amino acids. The V and J ends lost 5 bases and 0 bases respectively, with 5 bases between them.

The V and J genes are TRBV19 and TRBJ2-3; D not resolved. Trimming took off 1 base at V and 0 bases at J, with 11 bases between the two ends. CDR1 is LNHDA and CDR2 is SQIVND in the germline V gene (reference sequence). The CDR3 is made up of 16 amino acids. In DNA form, the CDR3 reads TGTGCCAGTAGTATAGGTTCCGGGCCCAGCACAGATACGCAGTATTTT. This codes for CASSIGSGPSTDTQYF. Full variable domain (rest looked up from reference TRBV19 and TRBJ2-3): DGGITQSPKYLFRKEGQNVTLSCEQNLNHDAMYWYRQDPGQGLRLIYYSQIVNDFQKGDIAEGYSVSREKKESFPLTVTSAQKNPTAFYLCASSIGSGPSTDTQYFGPGTRLTVL.

The chain links TRBV7-3 to TRBJ2-3; D perhaps matches TRBD1 (6 bases). Germline-derived CDR1 and CDR2 are SGHTA and FQGTGA. The CDR3 totals 15 residues. V lost 5 bases and J lost 2, with 14 bases in between. The CDR3 region has the DNA TGTGCCAGCAGCCCCCAGGGGTTAAACACAGATACGCAGTATTTT. Protein: CASSPQGLNTDTQYF.

CDR3 sequence: CASSLGQGSNQPQHF. The CDR3 nucleotides are TGTGCCAGCAGTTTAGGGCAGGGGAGCAATCAGCCCCAGCATTTT. The chain couples TRBV27 to TRBJ1-5, with D possibly TRBD1 on 6 matching bases. The CDR3 consists of 15 residues. Trimming left V 2 bases short and J 1 base short, with 9 bases between. The germline CDR1 and CDR2 sequences are MNHEY and SMNVEV (reference sequence).

The CDR3 reads CASSPGTQVFF. The DNA of the CDR3 is TGTGCCAGCAGCCCCGGTACACAGGTGTTCTTC. The chain is built from TRBV14 and TRBJ2-1; D is possibly TRBD1 (5 bases). V dropped 4 bases and J dropped 15 bases, with 13 bases sitting between them. Germline V gene data show CDR1 as SGHDN and CDR2 as FVKESK. CDR3 size: 11 residues.

This clone was seen only once. The chain recombines TRBV3-1 (or the pseudogene TRBV3-2) with TRBJ2-7; a weak D match, TRBD2 (5 bases). The CDR3 runs to 13 residues. Trimming removed 4 bases at V and 3 bases at J, with 10 bases between. CDR1 LGHDT and CDR2 YNNKEL come from the germline V gene (reference sequence). The CDR3 region is CASSPGGYYEQYF. In nucleotides, the CDR3 is TGTGCCAGCAGCCCCGGAGGATACTACGAGCAGTACTTC.

The genes are TRBV30 and TRBJ2-1, with TRBD2 matching over 12 bases. There are 16 residues in the CDR3. V trimming: 0 bases; J trimming: 8 bases; junction bases outside the gene matches: 8. Germline CDR1 is GTSNPN and CDR2 is SVGIG (reference sequence). The CDR3 nucleotides read TGTGCCTGGAGTGTTTCTACTAGCGGGAGGTGGGATGAGCAGTTCTTC. Translated, it gives CAWSVSTSGRWDEQFF.

CDR3 protein: CASSHGDSQETQYF. In DNA form, the CDR3 reads TGTGCCAGCAGCCACGGGGACAGCCAAGAGACCCAGTACTTC. This rearrangement joins TRBV4-2 to TRBJ2-5; 7 nucleotides match TRBD1. J lost 1 base, V lost 3 bases, and 2 bases had no gene match. The CDR3 is made up of 14 amino acids. From germline, CDR1 is LGHNA and CDR2 YNFKEQ.

CDR3 DNA sequence: TGTGCCAGCAGCTTGGGACAGGGGGCCGTTGGAGTCGACGAGCAGTACTTC. Its translation: CASSLGQGAVGVDEQYF. The J gene is TRBJ2-7, the V gene TRBV7-8; 12 nucleotides agree with TRBD1. After removal of 3 bases from V and 5 bases from J, the junction contained 11 bases not matched to a gene. Per germline, CDR1 SGHVS and CDR2 FQNEAQ. This CDR3 region has 17 residues.

This clone was recorded once. The J gene is TRBJ1-3, the V gene TRBV7-2; D is undetermined. Trimming took 3 bases from V and 0 from J, leaving 6 bases between them. Germline V gene data show CDR1 as SGHTA and CDR2 as FQGNSA. This CDR3 contains 14 residues. Here the CDR3 reads CASSFGPSGNTIYF. The CDR3 coding sequence is TGTGCCAGCAGCTTTGGGCCCTCTGGAAACACCATATATTTT.

The V call is TRBV7-2, the J call TRBJ2-1; 15 bases are shared with TRBD2. Trimming took 2 bases from V and 12 from J; bases not matched to a gene: 5. The germline V gene has CDR1 SGHTA and CDR2 FQGNSA. CDR3 length: 15 amino acids. Here the CDR3 DNA reads TGTGCCAGCAGCTTACGGGGACTAGCGGGGGGAGGGCAGTTCTTC. Its protein is CASSLRGLAGGGQFF.

The CDR3 sequence is CASSTYMGQGITGELFF. As DNA, the CDR3 is TGTGCCAGCAGCACCTATATGGGACAGGGAATCACCGGGGAGCTGTTTTTT. This rearrangement joins TRBV5-6 to TRBJ2-2; TRBD1 aligns across 9 bases. Germline CDR1 is SGHDT and CDR2 is YYEEEE. Trimming cost V 4 bases and J 4 bases; bases outside gene matches: 11. The CDR3 consists of 17 residues.

V and J are TRBV24-1 and TRBJ2-1, with 10 bases fitting TRBD2. Trimming cost V 3 bases and J 7 bases; bases outside gene matches: 2. Per germline, CDR1 KGHDR and CDR2 SFDVKD. This CDR3 contains 14 residues. The CDR3 here is CATSDSGGANEQFF. The DNA for the CDR3 is TGTGCCACCAGTGATAGCGGGGGGGCGAATGAGCAGTTCTTC.

The V call is TRBV29-1, the J call TRBJ2-1; no firm D call. The CDR3 contains 13 residues. The germline V gene has CDR1 SQVTM and CDR2 ANQGSEA. V lost 4 bases, J lost 0 bases, and 7 bases lay in between. CDR3 sequence: CSVAQSSYNEQFF. The CDR3 nucleotides read TGCAGCGTTGCACAGAGCTCCTACAATGAGCAGTTCTTC.

There are a few counts of this clone. This rearrangement joins TRBV5-1 to TRBJ2-1; maybe TRBD2 (5 bases). Germline V gene data show CDR1 as SGHRS and CDR2 as YFSETQ. Trimming stripped 5 bases from V and 3 bases from J, with 15 bases between. CDR3 length: 15 amino acids. The chain's CDR3 is CASSEGTGNYNEQFF. CDR3 coding DNA: TGCGCCAGCAGTGAGGGCACGGGGAACTACAATGAGCAGTTCTTC.

This clone was observed once. V is TRBV6-6 and J is TRBJ1-1, with D unclear. This CDR3 has 13 residues. V lost 5 bases, J lost 5 bases, and 12 bases lay in between. The V gene's germline CDR1 is MNHNY and CDR2 SVGAGI (reference sequence). In DNA form, the CDR3 reads TGTGCCAGCAGTCCCCCGGGTTTAACTGAAGCTTTCTTT. This sequence encodes CASSPPGLTEAFF.

This clone was detected only once. The chain uses TRBV28 and TRBJ2-7; TRBD2 matches 9 bases. J gave up 2 bases and V 3 bases, and 5 bases lay outside the gene matches. The CDR3 consists of 15 residues. Germline V gene sequence: CDR1 MDHEN, CDR2 SYDVKM. The CDR3 coding sequence is TGTGCCAGCAGTTTCCGGCTAGCGGGACCCTACGAGCAGTACTTC. Its translation: CASSFRLAGPYEQYF.

The chain carries TRBV27 and TRBJ2-7; no reliable D call. CDR1 is MNHEY, CDR2 SMNVEV, per germline (reference sequence). Trimming removed 3 bases at V and 0 bases at J, with 9 bases between. The length of the CDR3 is 14 residues. CDR3 in DNA: TGTGCCAGCAGTTTGGACGGAGCCTCCTACGAGCAGTACTTC. This codes for CASSLDGASYEQYF.

V and J are TRBV2 and TRBJ1-6, with D unresolved. The length of the CDR3 is 14 residues. Germline V gives CDR1 SNHLY, CDR2 FYNNEI. The V and J ends lost 1 base and 0 bases respectively, with 1 base between them. The CDR3 nucleotides read TGTGCCAGCAGTGAAGGCTCCTATAATTCACCCCTCCACTTT. The encoded protein is CASSEGSYNSPLHF.

The chain recombines TRBV28 with TRBJ1-5; 11 positions match TRBD1. The J segment lost 2 bases and the V segment lost 3 bases, leaving 6 bases of the junction unmatched. Looked up from germline, CDR1 is MDHEN and CDR2 is SYDVKM. This CDR3 has 17 residues. The CDR3 DNA sequence: TGTGCCAGCAGTTTGGGGGACAGGGGGGGCGGCAATCAGCCCCAGCATTTT. It codes for CASSLGDRGGGNQPQHF.

The rearrangement uses TRBV27 and TRBJ1-2; D unresolved. The CDR3 is 12 amino acids. The V gene lost 5 bases and the J gene lost 4 bases, with 8 bases spanning the gap. Germline V gene data show CDR1 as MNHEY and CDR2 as SMNVEV (reference sequence). CDR3 sequence reads: CASSPQGYGYTF. In DNA form, the CDR3 reads TGTGCCAGCAGTCCCCAAGGCTATGGCTACACCTTC.